Reported below is one T cell receptor beta chain. Compared with germline, one end of the junction differs, possibly owing to a read error. Within the sample, other DNA sequences also encode this same CDR3. These data belong to a study of blood T cell repertoires in COVID-19. Study information: Material from acute and convalescent COVID-19 was sourced from the United States, Italy and Spain. T cells, B-cell-depleted T cells, or PBMCs supplied cDNA or gDNA.

Original analysis: Reference gene primer amplification yielded estimated nucleated cell counts. The table came from immunoSEQ multiplex PCR; TCRdb's copy has only in-frame clones and leaves some out. V, J and clone size are taken as reported in that table, and D and trimming were inferred from the DNA itself. The profile shows about 260,000 clones, around 89% of them singletons. From germline, CDR1 is SSHAT and CDR2 FNYEAQ (reference sequence). The CDR3 loop spans 14 amino acids. The sequenced sample was peripheral blood. The receptor was isolated from a man in his sixties who had recovered from COVID-19. The V gene is TRBV7-7, the J gene TRBJ2-7, with 11 bases aligning to TRBD1. CDR3: CASSLGQGAYEQYF. In DNA, the CDR3 is TGTGCTAGCAGCCTGGGACAGGGGGCCTACGAGCAGTACTTC.